This TCR beta chain was found in a study of early T cells in non-severe SARS-CoV-2 infection. Ten or more counts support this clonotype. From the 5' RACE reads, TCRdb called clonotypes with MiXCR, one entry per CDR3 protein. The data show under 70,000 distinct CDR3 sequences, under 15% seen once. CDR3 size: 14 residues. The V gene lost 0 bases and the J gene lost 9 bases, with 12 bases spanning the gap. The germline CDR1 and CDR2 sequences are LNHDA and SQIVND (reference sequence). This chain links TRBV19 with TRBJ2-1; D gene unclear. This sequence was found in an adult who was a healthcare worker with PCR-confirmed SARS-CoV-2 infection or an uninfected control (not recorded which). The specimen was whole blood, collected at baseline. The chain's CDR3 is CASSIDLMSTEQFF. The CDR3 DNA reads TGTGCCAGTAGTATAGATCTGATGAGCACTGAGCAGTTCTTC.